Listed here is a single T cell receptor beta chain. Its antigen is still unknown. The sample originates from a study of cytomegalovirus exposure and HLA in healthy donors. General observations from the study: As was reported, the HLA-A and HLA-B alleles of most subjects were accurately predicted from TCR beta sequences.

Vbeta (60) and Jbeta (13) primers were used in the PCR. Per the authors' pipeline: An analysis performed later counted 81 million or so unique TCR beta chains (roughly 11 million of them shared). Libraries were prepared by immunoSEQ multiplex PCR; TCRdb keeps only in-frame clonotypes and omits some of them. The V and J calls and the clone size are those of that table, but D and trimming were determined from the DNA. The table lists 150,000 to 200,000 clones, approximately 80% of them singletons. Per the germline V gene, CDR1 is MGHRA and CDR2 is YSYEKL. This CDR3 is 17 amino acids long. V lost 2 bases, J lost 11 bases, and 18 bases stayed unmatched.

The TCR was taken from a woman aged 25 to 39 in good health and CMV-seropositive. The J gene is TRBJ2-5, the V gene TRBV4-1, with TRBD1 identical over 9 bases. Sequenced: PBMCs. CDR3 residues: CASSQQAPGQGSGEQYF. The DNA of the CDR3 is TGCGCCAGCAGCCAACAAGCCCCGGGACAGGGTTCGGGAGAGCAGTACTTC.